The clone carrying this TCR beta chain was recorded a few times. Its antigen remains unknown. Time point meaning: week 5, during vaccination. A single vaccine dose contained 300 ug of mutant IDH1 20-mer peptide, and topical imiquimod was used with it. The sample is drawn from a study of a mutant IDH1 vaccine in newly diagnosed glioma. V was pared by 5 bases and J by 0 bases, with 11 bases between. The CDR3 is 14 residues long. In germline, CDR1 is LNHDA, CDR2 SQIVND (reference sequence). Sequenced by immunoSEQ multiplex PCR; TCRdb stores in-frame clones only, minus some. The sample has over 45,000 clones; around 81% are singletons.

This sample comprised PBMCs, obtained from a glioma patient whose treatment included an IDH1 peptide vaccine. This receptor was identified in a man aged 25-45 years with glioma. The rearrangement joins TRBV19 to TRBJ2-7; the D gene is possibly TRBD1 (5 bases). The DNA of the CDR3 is TGTGCCAGTAGTTACACAGGTCGCTCCTACGAGCAGTACTTC. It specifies CASSYTGRSYEQYF.